What follows are 2 T cell receptor beta chains derived from one specimen sequenced in a study of shared clonotypes between healthy human individuals. Profiling relied on immunoSEQ multiplex PCR, and the TCRdb table lists in-frame clones only, not all of them. The sample lists more than 2 million clones, approximately 94% occurring once. Naive CD8 cells lacked CD45RO and underwent positive selection for CCR7, leaving out terminally differentiated effector memory CD45RA+ cells. The sequenced material came from naive CD8+ T cells sorted from blood. The receptors originated from a man aged 18 to 30 in good health.

As DNA, the CDR3 is TGTGCCAGCAGCGTCTCTGGGGTGGACGGTGAGCAGTTCTTC. As protein: CASSVSGVDGEQFF. This chain joins TRBV9 and TRBJ2-1; D not certain. V lost 2 bases and J lost 9, with 15 bases in between. Germline lookup yields CDR1 SGDLS and CDR2 YYNGEE. CDR3 length: 14 amino acids.

This chain uses TRBV7-9 with TRBJ2-7; 7 bases are a match to TRBD2. The trim removed 5 bases at V and 4 bases at J, leaving 17 bases unmatched. CDR3 length equals 17 residues. Germline CDR1 reads SEHNR; CDR2 reads FQNEAQ (reference sequence). This CDR3 is CASSVQEGGVLGYEQYF. DNA of the CDR3: TGTGCCAGCAGCGTTCAGGAGGGAGGGGTCTTAGGGTACGAGCAGTACTTC.